This TCR beta chain was identified during a study of radiation and T cells in renal cell carcinoma (dated by TCRdb to 2020 to 2022). About the full investigation: The samples were obtained from a clinical trial, where primary renal cell carcinomas were treated with 15 Gy stereotactic body radiation therapy and then removed by nephrectomy 4 weeks afterward. TCR beta sequencing covered 50 to 55 samples in total, comprising some 26 tumors and approximately 27 peripheral blood samples. Across all 50 or so samples, several million unique CDR3 nucleotide sequences encoding 2,658,974 unique CDR3 amino acid sequences were identified.

The germline V gene gives CDR1 as SQVTM and CDR2 as ANQGSEA. V has 0 bases trimmed and J has 4 bases trimmed; junction bases matching no gene number 5. Spanning cysteine to phenylalanine, the CDR3 consists of 15 amino acids. Just the 45-base CDR3 DNA is kept, in frame starting at base 1. Study-wide conclusions, independent of this receptor: Top tumor clonotypes rose in blood from baseline to 2 weeks post-radiation, then contracted by 4 weeks, suggesting transient expansion of tumor-resident clones. Blood repertoire dynamics were not followed beyond 4 weeks after treatment. Effects of radiation dose or scheduling on the TCR repertoire could not be addressed with the single-armed trial design. Because no pretreatment tumor biopsies were available, whether clonotypes were present in the tumor at baseline could not be determined.

The time point label, as the study defines it: blood 2 weeks post-SBRT. This specimen's treatment or condition label, per the study, means: 15 Gy SBRT to primary tumor, nephrectomy 4 weeks later. To follow tumor-enriched clonotypes, peripheral blood was collected serially from radiation-treated patients at baseline and again at 2 weeks and 4 weeks after SBRT. Renal cell carcinoma with clear cell pathology was present in all patients. Genomic DNA for TCR sequencing was prepared using the QIAamp DNA Blood Mini Kit (Qiagen). The analyses included just those samples that passed every quality control check. Following the manufacturer's recommendations, the immunoSEQ kit was used to generate TCR beta libraries from genomic DNA. To prepare the libraries, a first multiplex PCR with proprietary primers was run, followed by a second PCR that added unique barcodes, and a bead cleanup was done after each round. A kit-provided positive control reaction and a negative control reaction were included in every sample batch. The final libraries underwent checking on an Agilent 4200 TapeStation D1000 ScreenTape, volumetric pooling, and quantification by qPCR. Sequencing was performed on an Illumina NextSeq500 using a MidOutput 150-cycle cartridge, with 156 Read1 cycles, 15 Index1 cycles, and the kit custom primers. The pooled library was loaded at 1.0 pM with roughly 19% PhiX control spiked in. As for how the authors treated the data: Vendor-processed data were analyzed in R, with a clonotype defined as all T cells sharing the same CDR3 nucleotide sequence. For clone abundance analyses, frequencies were normalized to the 10,000 most abundant clones in each sample. Before analysis, public T cell clones were removed, and these numbered fewer than five per sample on average. Tumor-enriched and baseline blood-enriched clonotypes were defined by at least a 32-fold difference in abundance between compartments. A beta-binomial differential abundance model was applied to find clonotypes that expanded or contracted between blood time points. Tumor-blood repertoire similarity was measured with the Baroni-Urbani and Buser coefficient, and group comparisons used two-tailed Wilcoxon tests in R. What TCRdb holds here is the immuneACCESS table cut down to in-frame rearrangements. Part of the clones is not present; checked against another copy, under half of the missing clones reflect an unresolved V gene, and the others are unexplained. V and J calls plus clone size are reproduced from that table; the DNA served to infer D and trimming. The sample profile shows roughly 130,000 clones; 85% to 90% of them were found once. The ten biggest clones cover 5.8% of the sample.

A remark on this clone: It has no known antigen specificity. No clone much larger than this one lies a single base away; base qualities are absent.

The V and J segments used are TRBV29-1 and TRBJ1-3; 8 bases in between match TRBD1. The TCR was taken from a woman in her seventies with renal cell carcinoma. The material was blood, obtained from a patient whose treatment included radiotherapy and nephrectomy. The DNA sequence follows: TGCAGCGTTGAAGATAGGAGGACAGGGGGAAACACCATATATTTT. It codes for CSVEDRRTGGNTIYF.